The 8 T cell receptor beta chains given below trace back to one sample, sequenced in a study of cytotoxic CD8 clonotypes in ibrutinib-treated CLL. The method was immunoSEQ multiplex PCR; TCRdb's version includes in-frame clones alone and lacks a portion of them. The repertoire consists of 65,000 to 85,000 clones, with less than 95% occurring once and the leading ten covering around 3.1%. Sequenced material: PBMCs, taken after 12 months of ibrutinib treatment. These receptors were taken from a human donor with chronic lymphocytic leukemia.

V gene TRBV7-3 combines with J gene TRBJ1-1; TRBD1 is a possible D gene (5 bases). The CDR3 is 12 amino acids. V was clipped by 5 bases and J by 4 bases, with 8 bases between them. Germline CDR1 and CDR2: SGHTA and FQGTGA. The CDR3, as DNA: TGTGCCAGCAGCCCCGGGGGCACTGAAGCTTTCTTT. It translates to CASSPGGTEAFF.

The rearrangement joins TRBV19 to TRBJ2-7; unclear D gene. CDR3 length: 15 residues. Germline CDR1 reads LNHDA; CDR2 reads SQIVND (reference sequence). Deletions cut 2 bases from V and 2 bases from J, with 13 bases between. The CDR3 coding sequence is TGTGCCAGTAGTATACTGTCAGGAATTCCCTACGAGCAGTACTTC. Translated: CASSILSGIPYEQYF.

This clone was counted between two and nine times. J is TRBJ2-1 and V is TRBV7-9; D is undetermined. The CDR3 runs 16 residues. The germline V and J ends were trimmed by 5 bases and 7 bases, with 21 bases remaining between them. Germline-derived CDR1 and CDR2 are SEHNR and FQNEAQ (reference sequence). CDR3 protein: CASSTLLSLESNEQFF. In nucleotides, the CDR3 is TGTGCCAGCAGCACCTTACTATCGCTAGAGAGTAATGAGCAGTTCTTC.

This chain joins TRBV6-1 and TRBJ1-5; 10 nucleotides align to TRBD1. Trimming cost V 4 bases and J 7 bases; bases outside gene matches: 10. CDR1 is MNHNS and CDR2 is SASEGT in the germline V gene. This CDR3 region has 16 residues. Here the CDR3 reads CASSVGDRGRSQPQHF. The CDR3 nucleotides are TGTGCCAGCAGTGTGGGGGACAGGGGTAGATCGCAGCCCCAGCATTTT.

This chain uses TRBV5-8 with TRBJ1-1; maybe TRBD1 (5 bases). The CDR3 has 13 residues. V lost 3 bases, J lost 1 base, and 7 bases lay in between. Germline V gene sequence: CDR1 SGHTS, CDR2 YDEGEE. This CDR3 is CASSWRGNTEAFF. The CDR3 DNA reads TGTGCCAGCAGCTGGAGGGGGAACACTGAAGCTTTCTTT.

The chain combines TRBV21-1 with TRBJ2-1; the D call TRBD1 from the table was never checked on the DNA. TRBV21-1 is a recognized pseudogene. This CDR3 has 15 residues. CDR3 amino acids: CASSNGTGSSNEQFF. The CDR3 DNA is TGTGCCAGCAGCAACGGGACAGGGTCCTCCAATGAGCAGTTCTTC.

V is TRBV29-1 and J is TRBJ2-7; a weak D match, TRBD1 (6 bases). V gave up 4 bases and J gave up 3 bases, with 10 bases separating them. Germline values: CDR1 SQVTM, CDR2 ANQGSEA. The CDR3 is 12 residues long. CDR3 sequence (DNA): TGCAGCGTTGGGGACATTTACTACGAGCAGTACTTC. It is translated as CSVGDIYYEQYF.

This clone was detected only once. The CDR3 is CASSPGTANQPQHF. CDR3 nucleotides: TGTGCCAGCAGCCCGGGGACAGCAAATCAGCCCCAGCATTTT. The chain recombines TRBV7-2 with TRBJ1-5; 7 bases agree with TRBD1. Germline V gene sequence: CDR1 SGHTA, CDR2 FQGNSA. Trimming cost V 5 bases and J 4 bases; bases outside gene matches: 5. This CDR3 contains 14 residues.